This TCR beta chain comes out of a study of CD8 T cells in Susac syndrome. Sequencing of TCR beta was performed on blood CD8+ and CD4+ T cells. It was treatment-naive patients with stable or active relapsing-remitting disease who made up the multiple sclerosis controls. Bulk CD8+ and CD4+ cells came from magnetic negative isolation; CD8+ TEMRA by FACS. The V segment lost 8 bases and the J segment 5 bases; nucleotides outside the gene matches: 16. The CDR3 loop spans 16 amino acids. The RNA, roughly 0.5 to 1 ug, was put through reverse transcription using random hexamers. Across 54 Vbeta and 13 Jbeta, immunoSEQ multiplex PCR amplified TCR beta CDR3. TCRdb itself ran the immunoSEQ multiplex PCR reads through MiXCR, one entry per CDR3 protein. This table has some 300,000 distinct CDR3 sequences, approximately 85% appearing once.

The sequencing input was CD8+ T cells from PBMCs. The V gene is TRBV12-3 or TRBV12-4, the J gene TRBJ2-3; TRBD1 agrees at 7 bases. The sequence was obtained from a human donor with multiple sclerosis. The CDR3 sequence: CASPGQASLAVDTQYF. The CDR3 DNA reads TGTGCCAGCCCAGGACAGGCTAGTTTGGCGGTAGATACGCAGTATTTT.